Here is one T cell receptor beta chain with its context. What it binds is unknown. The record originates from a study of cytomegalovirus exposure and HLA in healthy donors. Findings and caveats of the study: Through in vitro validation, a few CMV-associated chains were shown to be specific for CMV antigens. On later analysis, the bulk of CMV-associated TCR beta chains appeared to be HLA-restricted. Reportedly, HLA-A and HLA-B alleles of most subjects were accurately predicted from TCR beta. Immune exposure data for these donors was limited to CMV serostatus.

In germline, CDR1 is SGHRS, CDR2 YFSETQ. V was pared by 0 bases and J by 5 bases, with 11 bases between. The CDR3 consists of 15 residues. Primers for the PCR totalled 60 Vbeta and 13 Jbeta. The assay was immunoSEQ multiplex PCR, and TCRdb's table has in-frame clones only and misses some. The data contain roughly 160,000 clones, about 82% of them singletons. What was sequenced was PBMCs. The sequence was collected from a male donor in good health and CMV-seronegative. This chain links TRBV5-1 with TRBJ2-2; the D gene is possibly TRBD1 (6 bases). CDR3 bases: TGCGCCAGCAGCTTGGCCCACCAGGGGACCGGGGAGCTGTTTTTT. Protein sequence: CASSLAHQGTGELFF.